These T cell receptor beta chains were read from a single sample in a study of early T cells in non-severe SARS-CoV-2 infection. TCRdb re-called the 5' RACE reads through MiXCR, storing one row per CDR3 protein. The table records tens of thousands of distinct CDR3 sequences, more than 9% of them present only once. Sequenced sample: whole blood. These receptor sequences come from an adult who was a healthcare worker with PCR-confirmed SARS-CoV-2 infection or an uninfected control (not recorded which). CDR3s include the opening cysteine and the closing phenylalanine or tryptophan. A D gene is named only where the DNA matches it firmly. Clone size, where shown, is once, few, many, or a class for clones that have expanded.

NA,TRBV6-5,TRBJ2-7,many,CASSSSFGTYEQYF,TGTGCCAGTTCCTCCTCCTTTGGCACCTACGAGCAGTACTTC
NA,TRBV18,TRBJ1-1,many,CASSPEGSRSEAFF,TGTGCCAGCTCACCAGAGGGAAGTCGGTCTGAAGCTTTCTTT
TRBD2,TRBV7-8,TRBJ2-7,NA,CASSFSPRGLGIRYEQYF,TGTGCCAGCAGCTTCAGCCCCCGGGGACTAGGGATTAGATACGAGCAGTACTTC
NA,TRBV6-6,TRBJ2-3,few,CASTQVQGTDTQYF,TGTGCCAGCACCCAGGTACAGGGCACAGATACGCAGTATTTT
TRBD2,TRBV6-2/TRBV6-3,TRBJ2-3,NA,CASRAPGLADPDTQYF,TGTGCCAGCAGAGCCCCGGGACTAGCCGACCCAGATACGCAGTATTTT
NA,TRBV7-8,TRBJ2-7,few,CASSTRVAYEQYF,TGTGCCAGCAGCACCAGGGTAGCCTACGAGCAGTACTTC
TRBD1,TRBV7-6,TRBJ2-3,many,CASSQGAGWTDTQYF,TGTGCCAGCAGCCAGGGGGCAGGGTGGACAGATACGCAGTATTTT
NA,TRBV5-5,TRBJ2-3,NA,CASSQPDTQYF,TGTGCCAGCTCCCAGCCGGATACGCAGTATTTT
TRBD2,TRBV29-1,TRBJ2-5,many,CSVVTSGIDIETQYF,TGCAGCGTTGTAACTAGCGGGATTGATATTGAGACCCAGTACTTC
NA,TRBV7-2,TRBJ2-3,many,CASSRGRSDTQYF,TGTGCCAGTTCCAGGGGGAGGTCGGATACGCAGTATTTT
NA,TRBV3-1,TRBJ2-2,NA,CASSHPPGTAQNGELFF,TGTGCCAGCAGCCACCCCCCAGGGACGGCACAAAACGGGGAGCTGTTTTTT
NA,TRBV4-2,TRBJ1-6,few,CASSQVATVDYNSPLHF,TGTGCCAGCAGCCAAGTCGCAACAGTAGACTATAATTCACCCCTCCACTTT
TRBD1,TRBV3-1,TRBJ2-4,few,CASSLDRGLENIQYF,TGTGCCAGCAGCCTCGACAGGGGATTGGAAAACATTCAGTACTTC
TRBD2,TRBV19,TRBJ2-4,many,CASSPRGSGVTNIQYF,TGTGCCAGTAGTCCCCGGGGTAGCGGGGTAACTAACATTCAGTACTTC
NA,TRBV5-6,TRBJ2-7,many,CASSRARNKKNYEQYF,TGTGCCAGCAGCAGGGCCCGGAACAAGAAAAACTACGAGCAGTACTTC
NA,TRBV7-9,TRBJ2-3,few,CVSSPGTRRADTQYF,TGTGTCAGCAGCCCCGGGACGCGGAGGGCAGATACGCAGTATTTT
NA,TRBV19,TRBJ2-1,NA,CASSLSPPRRASSYNEQFF,TGTGCCAGTTCCCTCTCCCCACCCCGTCGGGCGAGCTCCTACAATGAGCAGTTCTTC
NA,TRBV7-9,TRBJ1-4,many,CASSLGGSPSEKLFF,TGTGCCAGCAGCTTAGGGGGGTCTCCCAGTGAAAAACTGTTTTTT
NA,TRBV29-1,TRBJ1-5,few,CSVVGGNNQPQHF,TGCAGCGTTGTTGGGGGCAACAATCAGCCCCAGCATTTT
NA,TRBV12-3/TRBV12-4,TRBJ2-3,NA,CASSLLGVPKQYF,TGTGCCAGCAGTTTGCTCGGGGTTCCTAAGCAGTATTTT
TRBD1,TRBV20-1,TRBJ1-6,NA,CSAGGTESYNSPLHF,TGCAGTGCTGGAGGGACAGAGTCCTATAATTCACCCCTCCACTTT
NA,TRBV6-5,TRBJ2-5,many,CASRQQGYQETQYF,TGTGCCAGCAGGCAACAGGGTTACCAAGAGACCCAGTACTTC
NA,TRBV3-1,TRBJ2-2,many,CASSQGVNTGELFF,TGTGCCAGCAGCCAAGGGGTAAACACCGGGGAGCTGTTTTTT
NA,TRBV2,TRBJ1-1,NA,CASSERGLTEAFF,TGTGCCAGCAGTGAGCGGGGACTTACTGAAGCTTTCTTT
NA,TRBV6-6,TRBJ1-1,NA,CASNRLNTEAFF,TGTGCCAGCAATAGGCTGAACACTGAAGCTTTCTTT
NA,TRBV6-2/TRBV6-3,TRBJ2-3,NA,CASSRSGSTDTQYF,TGTGCCAGCAGTCGAAGCGGCAGCACAGATACGCAGTATTTT
TRBD1,TRBV6-2/TRBV6-3,TRBJ2-7,many,CASSWTGVVGEQYF,TGTGCCAGCAGCTGGACAGGGGTTGTAGGCGAGCAGTACTTC
NA,TRBV5-1,TRBJ2-1,many,CASSPNYNEQFF,TGCGCCAGCAGCCCGAACTACAATGAGCAGTTCTTC
NA,TRBV19,TRBJ1-6,many,CASADSFNSPLHF,TGTGCCAGTGCCGATTCATTCAATTCACCCCTCCACTTT
NA,TRBV11-2,TRBJ1-4,many,CASSPLEGYNEKLFF,TGTGCCAGCAGCCCCCTTGAAGGGTACAATGAAAAACTGTTTTTT
NA,TRBV7-9,TRBJ2-5,few,CASSLVGTQETQYF,TGTGCCAGCAGCTTGGTGGGGACCCAAGAGACCCAGTACTTC
TRBD2,TRBV5-1,TRBJ2-3,many,CASSSGDMSTDTQYF,TGCGCCAGCAGTAGCGGGGACATGAGCACAGATACGCAGTATTTT
NA,TRBV5-1,TRBJ2-7,few,CASSLYGQGYEQYF,TGCGCCAGCAGCTTGTATGGGCAAGGCTACGAGCAGTACTTC
TRBD2,TRBV4-2,TRBJ2-1,few,CASSQDLAGKYNEQFF,TGTGCCAGCAGCCAAGATCTAGCGGGGAAGTACAATGAGCAGTTCTTC
NA,TRBV29-1,TRBJ1-4,many,CSVDGTGEKLFF,TGCAGCGTTGACGGTACAGGTGAAAAACTGTTTTTT
NA,TRBV11-2,TRBJ1-3,many,CASSFLAGNTIYF,TGTGCCAGCAGCTTTCTAGCTGGAAACACCATATATTTT
TRBD2,TRBV5-1,TRBJ2-2,few,CASSVETSGRRNTGELFF,TGCGCCAGCAGCGTAGAAACTAGCGGGAGGCGGAACACCGGGGAGCTGTTTTTT
NA,TRBV2,TRBJ2-1,NA,CASRTAGSSYNEQFF,TGTGCCAGCAGGACAGCCGGGAGCTCCTACAATGAGCAGTTCTTC
TRBD1,TRBV18,TRBJ2-2,few,CASSTGTGGTGELFF,TGTGCCAGCTCAACCGGGACAGGGGGCACCGGGGAGCTGTTTTTT
TRBD1,TRBV29-1,TRBJ1-4,many,CSVEEDRGNEKLFF,TGCAGCGTTGAAGAGGACAGGGGTAATGAAAAACTGTTTTTT
NA,TRBV5-1,TRBJ1-1,many,CASSPAWGGTEAFF,TGCGCCAGCAGCCCAGCATGGGGGGGCACTGAAGCTTTCTTT
NA,TRBV5-1,TRBJ2-1,many,CASSSPSGSYNEQFF,TGCGCCAGCAGCTCTCCAAGCGGATCCTACAATGAGCAGTTCTTC
TRBD1,TRBV20-1,TRBJ1-6,NA,CSAPGGRTYNSPLHF,TGCAGTGCACCAGGGGGACGTACCTATAATTCACCCCTCCACTTT
TRBD2,TRBV12-3/TRBV12-4,TRBJ2-5,few,CASSLAGLAGSETQYF,TGTGCCAGCAGTTTAGCAGGACTAGCGGGATCTGAGACCCAGTACTTC
NA,TRBV7-8,TRBJ2-3,NA,CASSRDFTSTDTQYF,TGTGCCAGCAGCCGGGATTTTACTAGCACAGATACGCAGTATTTT
NA,TRBV6-6,TRBJ2-2,few,CASRRPGDTGELFF,TGTGCCAGCAGGAGACCGGGAGACACCGGGGAGCTGTTTTTT
NA,TRBV7-2,TRBJ2-7,many,CASTNSPYEQYF,TGTGCCAGCACGAATAGCCCCTACGAGCAGTACTTC
NA,TRBV10-3,TRBJ2-2,NA,CAIRDGANTGELFF,TGTGCCATCAGGGACGGTGCGAACACCGGGGAGCTGTTTTTT
NA,TRBV29-1,TRBJ2-1,many,CSAPPEQFF,TGCAGCGCACCCCCAGAGCAGTTCTTC
NA,TRBV6-6,TRBJ1-6,NA,CASSYPGANSPLHF,TGTGCCAGCAGTTATCCAGGGGCGAATTCACCCCTCCACTTT
NA,TRBV12-3/TRBV12-4,TRBJ2-7,many,CASSSGPMREQYF,TGTGCCAGCAGTTCCGGGCCGATGCGGGAGCAGTACTTC
TRBD1,TRBV19,TRBJ1-1,many,CASSIDLGQGVNTEAFF,TGTGCCAGTAGTATAGATCTAGGGCAGGGGGTGAACACTGAAGCTTTCTTT
NA,TRBV2,TRBJ2-7,many,CASSEAGASEYF,TGTGCCAGCAGTGAAGCCGGGGCCTCGGAGTACTTC
NA,TRBV6-5,TRBJ2-7,NA,CASSYSSYSEGYEQYF,TGTGCCAGCAGTTACTCGTCCTACTCGGAAGGCTACGAGCAGTACTTC
TRBD1,TRBV5-4,TRBJ1-4,NA,CASSPGQQNEKLFF,TGTGCCAGCAGCCCGGGACAGCAGAATGAAAAACTGTTTTTT
TRBD2,TRBV11-2,TRBJ2-1,many,CASSPGLAEYNEQFF,TGTGCCAGCAGCCCAGGACTAGCGGAATACAATGAGCAGTTCTTC
TRBD2,TRBV20-1,TRBJ2-5,many,CSASATGPSGQETQYF,TGCAGTGCTAGTGCCACCGGTCCTAGCGGTCAAGAGACCCAGTACTTC
NA,TRBV4-1,TRBJ1-4,many,CASSQVPEGYEKLFF,TGCGCCAGCAGCCAAGTCCCCGAAGGTTATGAAAAACTGTTTTTT